Detailed here is one T cell receptor (beta chain). The record originates from a study of control samples from healthy donors and cancer patients. There are 15 residues in the CDR3. V was trimmed by 2 bases and J by 4 bases, leaving 17 bases between them. Germline CDR1 reads GTSNPN; CDR2 reads SVGIG (reference sequence). The data were produced by immunoSEQ multiplex PCR, yet TCRdb's version contains in-frame clones alone and is incomplete. The table shows approximately 97,000 clones, with 88% occurring only once. The sequenced sample was blood. The chain carries TRBV30 and TRBJ1-1, with D maybe TRBD1 (5 bases). The sequence came from a man in his thirties or forties in good health. The CDR3 region is CAWSFLGREGTEAFF. CDR3 sequence (DNA): TGTGCCTGGAGTTTTCTGGGGCGCGAGGGCACTGAAGCTTTCTTT.